The clone carrying this T cell receptor beta chain showed up just once. What it recognizes is unknown. The repertoire was sequenced with immunoSEQ multiplex PCR; TCRdb's copy has only in-frame clones and lacks some. The sample lists about 24,000 clones, roughly 87% occurring once. The data were taken from a study of T cells in localized non-small cell lung cancer. General study findings and limits: Heterogeneity cannot be ruled out, as sequencing used one tumor region only.

The CDR3 consists of 16 residues. From germline, CDR1 is SGHVS and CDR2 FQNEAQ. V lost 3 bases and J 6 bases, leaving 17 bases between the germline ends. This material consisted of peripheral blood, taken before any cancer treatment. The receptor was derived from a male donor older than 55 with stage I squamous cell lung carcinoma. This rearrangement joins TRBV7-8 to TRBJ2-2, with D perhaps TRBD1 (5 bases). For the CDR3, the DNA is TGTGCCAGCAGCTTCCCGGGCCAGATAGGGGCCGGGGAGCTGTTTTTT. Its protein product is CASSFPGQIGAGELFF. The full variable domain, rest sourced from reference TRBV7-8 and TRBJ2-2, is GAGVSQSPRYKVAKRGQDVALRCDPISGHVSLFWYQQALGQGPEFLTYFQNEAQLDKSGLPSDRFFAERPEGSVSTLKIQRTQQEDSAVYLCASSFPGQIGAGELFFGEGSRLTVL.